The 3 T cell receptor beta chains in this list originate from one sample, sequenced in a study of early T cells in non-severe SARS-CoV-2 infection. Via MiXCR, TCRdb re-called the 5' RACE reads, giving one row per CDR3 protein. The sample consists of some 71,000 distinct CDR3 sequences, over 9.5% of them appearing once. Sequenced material: whole blood. The receptors derive from an adult who was a healthcare worker with PCR-confirmed SARS-CoV-2 infection or an uninfected control (not recorded which).

This clonotype was observed many times. This chain uses TRBV20-1 with TRBJ2-7, with D tentatively TRBD2 (6 bases). The V and J ends lost 3 bases and 6 bases respectively, with 18 bases between them. The CDR3 runs 14 residues. The germline V gene encodes CDR1 DFQATT and CDR2 SNEGSKA (reference sequence). CDR3 sequence: CSASVQRVRSEQYF. CDR3 nucleotides: TGCAGTGCTAGCGTTCAGCGGGTGAGGTCCGAGCAGTACTTC.

This clonotype turned up a few times. The rearrangement links TRBV6-6 to TRBJ1-2; D uncertain. Germline V gives CDR1 MNHNY, CDR2 SVGAGI (reference sequence). Trimming took 7 bases from V and 1 from J, leaving 19 bases between them. The CDR3 totals 16 residues. CDR3 bases: TGTGCCAGCACCACACGGGCCGTCGATCTTAACTATGGCTACACCTTC. It is translated as CASTTRAVDLNYGYTF.

The J gene is TRBJ1-1, the V gene TRBV20-1, with TRBD1 identical over 7 bases. V was pared by 0 bases and J by 7 bases, with 5 bases of the junction left unmatched. CDR3 length: 13 amino acids. Germline CDR1 is DFQATT and CDR2 is SNEGSKA (reference sequence). CDR3 sequence: CSARDQGGVEAFF. Here the CDR3 DNA reads TGCAGTGCTAGAGACCAGGGGGGTGTTGAAGCTTTCTTT.